The rows below give T cell receptor beta chains drawn from one sample of a study of blood T cell repertoires in COVID-19. TCRdb's table, derived via immunoSEQ multiplex PCR, lists solely in-frame clones and lacks some. The repertoire holds roughly 140,000 clones, with 65% to 85% as singletons. The sequencing sample was made of peripheral blood. The receptors were sampled from a man in his sixties with active or convalescent COVID-19. Both conserved end residues are part of each CDR3. The order of the fields is CDR3 length, D gene, J gene, V gene, clone size, CDR3 DNA, CDR3 protein. The D gene is left open where the match is weak. The size field is filled for only some rows; it gives once, few, many or a size class.

length: 15; D: .; J: TRBJ1-1; V: TRBV5-1; size: once; DNA: TGCGCCAGCAGCTTGTCCGCAGGACAATCCACTGAAGCTTTCTTT; CDR3: CASSLSAGQSTEAFF
length: 14; D: .; J: TRBJ2-7; V: TRBV6-5; size: .; DNA: TGTGCCAGCAGTTACTATAGCGGCTCCTACGAGCAGTACTTC; CDR3: CASSYYSGSYEQYF
length: 15; D: TRBD1; J: TRBJ2-7; V: TRBV7-2; size: .; DNA: TGTGCCAGCAGACTACCGGGACAGGGACTCTACGAGCAGTACTTC; CDR3: CASRLPGQGLYEQYF
length: 15; D: .; J: TRBJ2-7; V: TRBV5-1; size: .; DNA: TGCGCCAGCAGCTTTCAACCGGGACTCCAATACGAGCAGTACTTC; CDR3: CASSFQPGLQYEQYF
length: 14; D: .; J: TRBJ1-1; V: TRBV5-1; size: .; DNA: TGCGCCAGCAGCTTGAAAGGCAGGGACACTGAAGCTTTCTTT; CDR3: CASSLKGRDTEAFF
length: 15; D: TRBD1; J: TRBJ1-1; V: TRBV5-1; size: .; DNA: TGCGCCAGCAGCCGGGACAGGTTTCAAAACACTGAAGCTTTCTTT; CDR3: CASSRDRFQNTEAFF
length: 15; D: .; J: TRBJ2-1; V: TRBV5-5; size: .; DNA: TGTGCCAGCAGCCCCCTCGAGGGGGGGTACAATGAGCAGTTCTTC; CDR3: CASSPLEGGYNEQFF
length: 13; D: TRBD1; J: TRBJ1-1; V: TRBV18; size: many; DNA: TGTGCCAGCTCTTCCGACAGGGGAACTGAAGCTTTCTTT; CDR3: CASSSDRGTEAFF
length: 16; D: TRBD2; J: TRBJ2-5; V: TRBV5-6; size: .; DNA: TGTGCCAGCAGCTTGGAGACTAGCGGGAGATGGCAGACCCAGTACTTC; CDR3: CASSLETSGRWQTQYF
length: 17; D: .; J: TRBJ2-5; V: TRBV28; size: .; DNA: TGTGCCAGCAGTTTTTTGGGGGGTGGAATCGGGCCGTCGGCCCAGTACTTC; CDR3: CASSFLGGGIGPSAQYF
length: 17; D: TRBD2; J: TRBJ2-2; V: TRBV4-2; size: .; DNA: TGTGCCAGCAGCCTCGGGACTAGCGGGGGGAACACCGGGGAGCTGTTTTTT; CDR3: CASSLGTSGGNTGELFF
length: 15; D: TRBD2; J: TRBJ2-2; V: TRBV4-3; size: .; DNA: TGCGCCAGCAGCCGCCTAGCGGAAGTCACCGGGGAGCTGTTTTTT; CDR3: CASSRLAEVTGELFF
length: 11; D: TRBD1; J: TRBJ2-7; V: TRBV29-1; size: .; DNA: TGCAGCGGGGGACAGGGAAACGAGCAGTACTTC; CDR3: CSGGQGNEQYF
length: 18; D: .; J: TRBJ1-3; V: TRBV3-1/TRBV3-2; size: few; DNA: TGTGCCAGCAGCCAAGCCCATCCGGGACTCCACTCTGGAAACACCATATATTTT; CDR3: CASSQAHPGLHSGNTIYF
length: 15; D: .; J: TRBJ1-5; V: TRBV7-2; size: .; DNA: TGTGCCAGCAGCTTAGACCGAGTCGGCAATCAGCCCCAGCATTTT; CDR3: CASSLDRVGNQPQHF
length: 15; D: TRBD2; J: TRBJ2-1; V: TRBV11-2; size: .; DNA: TGTGCCAGCCTAGACGGTCTAGCGGGCTACAATGAGCAGTTCTTC; CDR3: CASLDGLAGYNEQFF
length: 18; D: .; J: TRBJ2-2; V: TRBV4-3; size: .; DNA: TGCGCCAGCAGCCAAGGAGCCTTGGCCCAGGGCTACACCGGGGAGCTGTTTTTT; CDR3: CASSQGALAQGYTGELFF
length: 14; D: .; J: TRBJ1-4; V: TRBV4-1; size: .; DNA: TGCGCCAGCAGCCAAGGGTCCCCTGGCGAAAAACTGTTTTTT; CDR3: CASSQGSPGEKLFF
length: 14; D: .; J: TRBJ1-2; V: TRBV27; size: .; DNA: TGTGCCAGCAGTCCCACGGGCGGGAACTATGGCTACACCTTC; CDR3: CASSPTGGNYGYTF
length: 14; D: .; J: TRBJ1-1; V: TRBV4-1; size: .; DNA: TGCGCCAGCAGCCAGGACAGAGTGAACACTGAAGCTTTCTTT; CDR3: CASSQDRVNTEAFF
length: 15; D: TRBD2; J: TRBJ2-3; V: TRBV5-1; size: .; DNA: TGCGCCAGCAGCCGACTAGCGGGAGATGCAGATACGCAGTATTTT; CDR3: CASSRLAGDADTQYF
length: 13; D: TRBD1; J: TRBJ1-2; V: TRBV11-2; size: .; DNA: TGTGCCAGCAGCTCCGCCAGGGGGGTAGGCTACACCTTC; CDR3: CASSSARGVGYTF
length: 14; D: TRBD1; J: TRBJ2-7; V: TRBV5-4; size: .; DNA: TGTGCCAGCAGCTTTGGGACAGAAAGTTACGAGCAGTACTTC; CDR3: CASSFGTESYEQYF
length: 13; D: .; J: TRBJ1-1; V: TRBV6-5; size: .; DNA: TGTGCCAGCAGCTCCGCGGGGAACACTGAAGCTTTCTTT; CDR3: CASSSAGNTEAFF
length: 16; D: .; J: TRBJ2-4; V: TRBV6-1; size: .; DNA: TGTGCCAGCAGTGAAGGGTTACTAGTCCCCAAAAACATTCAGTACTTC; CDR3: CASSEGLLVPKNIQYF
length: 14; D: .; J: TRBJ2-2; V: TRBV5-1; size: few; DNA: TGCGCCAGCGGCTGGCTGGCGGGGACCGGGGAGCTGTTTTTT; CDR3: CASGWLAGTGELFF
length: 13; D: .; J: TRBJ2-1; V: TRBV29-1; size: .; DNA: TGCAGCGTTCGCGGGCTCGCCTACAATGAGCAGTTCTTC; CDR3: CSVRGLAYNEQFF
length: 16; D: TRBD1; J: TRBJ1-5; V: TRBV7-2; size: once; DNA: TGTGCCAGCTCCCCCCATGGACAGGCCTTAAATCAGCCCCAGCATTTT; CDR3: CASSPHGQALNQPQHF